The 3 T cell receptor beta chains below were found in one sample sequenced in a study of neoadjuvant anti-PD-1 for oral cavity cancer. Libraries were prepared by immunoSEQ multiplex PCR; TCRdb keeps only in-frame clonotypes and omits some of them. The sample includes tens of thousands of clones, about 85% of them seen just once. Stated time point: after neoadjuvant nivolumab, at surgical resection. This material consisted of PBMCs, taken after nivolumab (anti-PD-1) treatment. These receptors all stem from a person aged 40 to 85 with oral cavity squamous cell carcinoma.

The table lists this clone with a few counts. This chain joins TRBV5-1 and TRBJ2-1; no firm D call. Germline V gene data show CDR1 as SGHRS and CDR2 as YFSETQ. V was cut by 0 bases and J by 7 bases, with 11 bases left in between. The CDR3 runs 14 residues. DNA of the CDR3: TGCGCCAGCAGCTTGGATCACCTCCTTAATGAGCAGTTCTTC. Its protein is CASSLDHLLNEQFF.

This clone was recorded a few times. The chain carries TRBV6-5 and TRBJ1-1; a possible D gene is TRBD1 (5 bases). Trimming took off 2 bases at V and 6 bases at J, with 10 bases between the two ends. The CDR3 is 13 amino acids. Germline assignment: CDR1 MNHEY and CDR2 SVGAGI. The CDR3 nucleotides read TGTGCCAGCAGTTACATGGGGGGGGCTGAAGCTTTCTTT. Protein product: CASSYMGGAEAFF.

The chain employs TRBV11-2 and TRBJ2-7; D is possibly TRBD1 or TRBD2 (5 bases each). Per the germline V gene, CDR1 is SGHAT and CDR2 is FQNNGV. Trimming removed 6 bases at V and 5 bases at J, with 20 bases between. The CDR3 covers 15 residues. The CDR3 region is CASRTSGTKSNEQYF. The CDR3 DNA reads TGTGCCAGCAGGACCTCTGGGACGAAGTCTAACGAGCAGTACTTC.